The 14 T cell receptor beta chains given below trace back to one sample, sequenced in a study of memory CD4+ T cells and cytomegalovirus serostatus. The sort gate was single viable CD3+CD4+CD8-CD45RO+ cells for memory CD4+ T cells. Repertoires were generated with immunoSEQ multiplex PCR, while TCRdb's copy carries only in-frame clones and drops some. The sample records about 53,000 clones, about three quarters being singletons. Specimen: memory CD4+ T cells from blood. The receptor source for this set is an adult in good health and CMV-seronegative.

This clone was counted a few times. This rearrangement joins TRBV11-3 to TRBJ1-1; D is possibly TRBD1 (6 bases). Germline CDR1 SGHNT, CDR2 YENEEA. The CDR3 spans 15 residues. With 8 bases removed from V and 0 bases from J, the gap between germline ends came to 16 bases. This chain's CDR3 is CASQKQGNMNTEAFF. In DNA form, the CDR3 reads TGTGCCAGCCAAAAACAGGGCAACATGAACACTGAAGCTTTCTTT.

The chain carries TRBV5-1 and TRBJ2-7; possible D gene TRBD1, 6 bases. The V gene lost 0 bases and the J gene lost 5 bases, with 12 bases spanning the gap. The length of the CDR3 is 14 residues. Germline values: CDR1 SGHRS, CDR2 YFSETQ. For the CDR3, the DNA is TGCGCCAGCAGCTTGGTAGCAGGGGTGGACGAGCAGTACTTC. Residues: CASSLVAGVDEQYF.

The rearrangement joins TRBV5-1 to TRBJ1-2; 9 bases are a match to TRBD1. The germline V gene has CDR1 SGHRS and CDR2 YFSETQ. This CDR3 is built from 15 residues. V lost 4 bases, J lost 4 bases, and 8 bases stayed unmatched. The CDR3 nucleotides read TGCGCCAGCAGCGTGAGACAGGGGGGTGGCTATGGCTACACCTTC. Translated: CASSVRQGGGYGYTF.

The gene calls are TRBV7-3 and TRBJ1-2; D call uncertain. V was shortened by 2 bases and J by 2 bases, with 6 bases between the two germline ends. The CDR3 has 13 amino acids. CDR1 and CDR2 from the germline V gene are SGHTA and FQGTGA. This chain's CDR3 is CASSLRQNYGYTF. In DNA, the CDR3 is TGTGCCAGCAGCTTACGGCAGAACTATGGCTACACCTTC.

The J gene is TRBJ1-1, the V gene TRBV11-3; a weak D match, TRBD1 (6 bases). Trimming stripped 5 bases from V and 6 bases from J, with 13 bases between. CDR3 size: 13 residues. Germline V gene sequence: CDR1 SGHNT, CDR2 YENEEA. For the CDR3, the DNA is TGTGCCAGCAGCGGGGGGCCGCACGCTGAAGCTTTCTTT. This gives the protein CASSGGPHAEAFF.

This chain joins TRBV5-6 and TRBJ1-5; perhaps TRBD1 as D (6 bases). Trimming cost V 4 bases and J 3 bases, with 14 bases left between them. The CDR3 extends over 15 amino acids. Germline CDR1 reads SGHDT; CDR2 reads YYEEEE. This chain's CDR3 is CASSRRGNINQPQHF. The CDR3 nucleotides are TGTGCCAGCAGCCGGAGGGGGAACATCAATCAGCCCCAGCATTTT.

The J gene is TRBJ1-2, the V gene TRBV7-8; D is uncertain. CDR3 size: 13 residues. In germline, CDR1 is SGHVS, CDR2 FQNEAQ. Trimming removed 5 bases at V and 2 bases at J, with 9 bases between. The DNA of the CDR3 is TGTGCCAGCAGCCCCACAGAAAACTATGGCTACACCTTC. Its translation is CASSPTENYGYTF.

The gene calls are TRBV6-6 and TRBJ2-7; 9 bases are a match to TRBD1. The CDR3 is 15 amino acids. The V gene's germline CDR1 is MNHNY and CDR2 SVGAGI (reference sequence). The ends lost 6 bases at V and 1 base at J; junction bases unmatched: 7. The CDR3 DNA reads as TGTGCCAGCAGCTCCTCCGGGACAGGGTCCTACGAGCAGTACTTC. Protein sequence: CASSSSGTGSYEQYF.

The chain is built from TRBV30 and TRBJ2-7; D may be TRBD2 (6 bases). This CDR3 region has 12 residues. V shed 7 bases and J shed 5 bases, with 15 bases lying between them. Germline V gene sequence: CDR1 GTSNPN, CDR2 SVGIG (reference sequence). This chain's CDR3 is CAYTRDSHEQYF. The CDR3 nucleotides are TGTGCCTACACGCGGGACTCTCACGAGCAGTACTTC.

The rearrangement joins TRBV7-2 to TRBJ2-1; 11 bases map to TRBD2. J gave up 7 bases and V 8 bases, and 16 bases lay outside the gene matches. The CDR3 loop spans 17 amino acids. Germline CDR1 SGHTA, CDR2 FQGNSA. The CDR3 sequence: CASVSTSGIRRVNEQFF. CDR3 DNA: TGTGCCAGCGTTTCGACTAGCGGGATTCGAAGGGTAAATGAGCAGTTCTTC.

The V call is TRBV6-1, the J call TRBJ1-5, with D perhaps matching TRBD1 (5 bases). The CDR3 consists of 13 residues. Germline V CDR1 and CDR2: MNHNS, SASEGT. Trimming shortened V by 6 bases and J by 7 bases, and 13 bases separated the two germline ends. Here the CDR3 reads CASRDPPGQPQHF. CDR3 bases: TGTGCCAGCAGGGACCCTCCAGGGCAGCCCCAGCATTTT.

The J gene is TRBJ2-7, the V gene TRBV19, with D possibly matching TRBD2 (5 bases). This CDR3 has 14 residues. Trimming pared 9 bases from V and 0 bases from J, leaving 15 bases between. In germline, CDR1 is LNHDA, CDR2 SQIVND (reference sequence). The chain's CDR3 is CASRPRGTSYEQYF. The DNA of the CDR3 is TGTGCCAGCAGGCCCCGGGGTACCTCCTACGAGCAGTACTTC.

This chain joins TRBV2 and TRBJ2-7, with D hard to call. Germline V gene sequence: CDR1 SNHLY, CDR2 FYNNEI. CDR3 length: 15 residues. The V gene lost 5 bases and the J gene lost 3 bases, with 17 bases spanning the gap. The CDR3 coding sequence is TGTGCCAGCAGTTACACCCTCCTGACAAGCTACGAGCAGTACTTC. Translating gives CASSYTLLTSYEQYF.

V is TRBV9 and J is TRBJ1-1; no definite D call. The CDR3 contains 15 residues. Germline V gene data show CDR1 as SGDLS and CDR2 as YYNGEE. The V gene lost 0 bases and the J gene lost 0 bases, with 9 bases spanning the gap. Here the CDR3 DNA reads TGTGCCAGCAGCGTAGTACCTACCGTGAACACTGAAGCTTTCTTT. It codes for CASSVVPTVNTEAFF.